Each of the 24 T cell receptor beta chains below was sequenced from the same sample in a study of T cells in Graves' hyperthyroidism and ophthalmopathy. RNA transcripts yielded amplified TCR beta CDR3 regions. The primer set for the first-round RT-PCR of the TCR CDR3 was HTBI. TCRdb fed the multiplex PCR reads into MiXCR, producing one record per CDR3 protein. The sample lists 550,000 to 800,000 distinct CDR3 sequences; less than 20% were seen once. The sequencing sample was made of blood. The receptors here all came from a man between 18 and 29 years old with Graves' hyperthyroidism.

The chain joins TRBV12-3 or TRBV12-4 to TRBJ1-3, with D possibly TRBD1 on 6 matching bases. CDR3 size: 14 residues. V lost 10 bases and J lost 0, with 13 bases in between. The CDR3 region is CATNRALSGNTIYF. CDR3 DNA sequence: TGTGCCACAAACAGGGCCCTCTCTGGAAACACCATATATTTT.

This chain joins TRBV19 and TRBJ2-1; 11 bases agree with TRBD1. The germline V gene encodes CDR1 LNHDA and CDR2 SQIVND (reference sequence). Trimming took 10 bases from V and 7 from J; bases not matched to a gene: 9. This CDR3 comprises 14 residues. CDR3 coding DNA: TGTGCCATTTGGCCGGGACAGGGGGAAAATGAGCAGTTCTTC. It encodes CAIWPGQGENEQFF.

This clonotype turned up a few times. The chain is built from TRBV9 and TRBJ2-7, with D perhaps given as TRBD1 or TRBD2 (8 bases each). CDR1 and CDR2 from the germline V gene are SGDLS and YYNGEE. V was trimmed by 4 bases and J by 5 bases, leaving 22 bases between them. The CDR3 totals 16 residues. CDR3 region: CASSPVAGQAFNEQYF. As DNA, the CDR3 is TGTGCCAGCAGCCCAGTAGCGGGACAGGCTTTCAACGAGCAGTACTTC.

This clonotype has just a few counts. The V call is TRBV12-3 or TRBV12-4, the J call TRBJ2-2, with 7 bases identical to TRBD2. J gave up 3 bases and V 6 bases, and 16 bases lay outside the gene matches. The length of the CDR3 is 18 residues. CDR3 region: CASRGALAESLDTGELFF. In DNA, the CDR3 is TGTGCCAGCAGAGGGGCTCTAGCGGAGTCTCTCGACACCGGGGAGCTGTTTTTT.

This clonotype has at least ten counts. This sequence joins TRBV20-1 and TRBJ2-7; TRBD2 matches 11 bases. The trim removed 2 bases at V and 1 base at J, leaving 4 bases unmatched. CDR3 length equals 15 residues. CDR1 is DFQATT, CDR2 SNEGSKA, per germline (reference sequence). In DNA form, the CDR3 reads TGCAGTGCTAGAATTCCTAGCGGGAGGTCCTACGAGCAGTACTTC. This gives the protein CSARIPSGRSYEQYF.

The chain has TRBV20-1 and TRBJ2-1; D remains ambiguous. This CDR3 has 14 residues. The germline V gene has CDR1 DFQATT and CDR2 SNEGSKA (reference sequence). V was cut by 3 bases and J by 0 bases, with 9 bases left in between. In DNA, the CDR3 is TGCAGTGCTAGGGCGTGGAGCTCCTACAATGAGCAGTTCTTC. It yields the protein CSARAWSSYNEQFF.

Many counts were recorded for this clonotype. The gene calls are TRBV20-1 and TRBJ2-1; D is unclear. The CDR3 length is 16 residues. With 6 bases removed from V and 0 bases from J, the gap between germline ends came to 18 bases. Germline values: CDR1 DFQATT, CDR2 SNEGSKA (reference sequence). CDR3 nucleotides: TGCAGTGCCCTTACGGAGCGAACATTCTCCTACAATGAGCAGTTCTTC. This sequence encodes CSALTERTFSYNEQFF.

This clonotype was seen a handful of times. This chain joins TRBV4-1 and TRBJ1-5; 8 bases map to TRBD1. With V trimmed by 3 bases and J by 6 bases, 7 bases remained unmatched. CDR3 size: 15 residues. Germline assignment: CDR1 MGHRA and CDR2 YSYEKL. The CDR3 reads CASSQALQGGQPQHF. The CDR3 DNA follows: TGCGCCAGCAGCCAGGCGCTACAGGGGGGTCAGCCCCAGCATTTT.

At least ten counts were recorded for this clonotype. The J gene is TRBJ1-2, the V gene TRBV5-5; D might be TRBD1 (5 bases). Germline-derived CDR1 and CDR2 are SGHKS and YYEKEE (reference sequence). The CDR3 length is 15 residues. Trimming took 4 bases from V and 3 from J, leaving 16 bases between them. The CDR3 DNA follows: TGTGCCAGCAGCAAGGGGACCGGGGGGGACTATGGCTACACCTTC. Translation gives CASSKGTGGDYGYTF.

V is TRBV7-3 and J is TRBJ2-1; weak D call: TRBD1 (6 bases). V shed 5 bases and J shed 9 bases, with 17 bases lying between them. CDR3 length: 14 residues. The germline CDR1 and CDR2 sequences are SGHTA and FQGTGA. The CDR3 DNA sequence: TGTGCCAGCAGCCCTTGGGAGAGGGGGAGTGAGCAGTTCTTC. Its protein product is CASSPWERGSEQFF.

This clonotype was counted at least ten times. This chain links TRBV20-1 with TRBJ2-1, with 14 bases aligning to TRBD2. The V gene end was trimmed by 5 bases and the J gene end by 8 bases; junction bases not matched to a gene: 8. CDR3 length equals 15 residues. In germline, CDR1 is DFQATT, CDR2 SNEGSKA (reference sequence). The CDR3 loop reads CSAEEGLAGVHEQFF. In DNA, the CDR3 is TGCAGTGCTGAGGAGGGACTAGCGGGAGTACATGAGCAGTTCTTC.

This clonotype was observed at least ten times. The V gene is TRBV12-3 or TRBV12-4, the J gene TRBJ1-6, with D maybe TRBD1 (6 bases). This CDR3 has 15 amino acids. V lost 3 bases and J 7 bases, leaving 13 bases between the germline ends. The CDR3, as DNA: TGTGCCAGCAGTTTCCGTCGGGGGGCCAATTCACCCCTCCACTTT. Translated, it gives CASSFRRGANSPLHF.

This clonotype was counted ten times or more. J is TRBJ1-1 and V is TRBV18; D gene uncertain. CDR1 is KGHSH, CDR2 LQKENI, per germline. Trimming stripped 2 bases from V and 7 bases from J, with 14 bases between. The CDR3 is made up of 14 amino acids. Here the CDR3 DNA reads TGTGCCAGCTCACCAATCTCGGGAATGGGTGAAGCTTTCTTT. Translation gives CASSPISGMGEAFF.

This clonotype was seen more than once but under ten times. The V gene is TRBV20-1, the J gene TRBJ2-1; 13 bases map to TRBD2. CDR1 and CDR2 (germline): DFQATT, SNEGSKA (reference sequence). This CDR3 has 14 residues. V lost 6 bases and J lost 8; bases outside the gene matches: 7. The CDR3 here is CSAQGLAGRDEQFF. The DNA of the CDR3 is TGCAGTGCCCAGGGACTAGCGGGAAGAGATGAGCAGTTCTTC.

In regard to this clonotype: Compared with germline, one end of the junction differs, possibly owing to a read error. This sequence joins TRBV6-1 and TRBJ2-5, with a tentative D call TRBD2 (6 bases). There are 14 residues in the CDR3. CDR1 MNHNS and CDR2 SASEGT come from the germline V gene. This CDR3 is CASNEAGGWETQYF. Here the CDR3 DNA reads TGTGCCAGCAATGAAGCCGGGGGTTGGGAGACCCAGTACTTC.

This clonotype was seen ten or more times. The chain uses TRBV28 and TRBJ2-1; D might be TRBD1 (6 bases). Germline V gives CDR1 MDHEN, CDR2 SYDVKM. The CDR3 contains 17 residues. V lost 6 bases and J 8 bases, leaving 26 bases between the germline ends. For the CDR3, the DNA is TGTGCCAGCAGATCTATACCTGGGGCAGGGGATCGCGATGAGCAGTTCTTC. It translates to CASRSIPGAGDRDEQFF.

This clonotype occurred a few times. The rearrangement joins TRBV19 to TRBJ2-7, with D perhaps matching TRBD2 (7 bases). V was pared by 1 base and J by 2 bases, with 15 bases between. Germline CDR1 is LNHDA and CDR2 is SQIVND (reference sequence). The CDR3 consists of 16 residues. The DNA of the CDR3 is TGTGCCAGTAGTATAGGAGGGAGGGGGTGGACCTACGAGCAGTACTTC. As protein: CASSIGGRGWTYEQYF.

The sample holds a few counts of this clonotype. The chain couples TRBV20-1 to TRBJ2-3; D tentatively reads TRBD1 or TRBD2 (6 bases each). This CDR3 has 14 residues. V was cut by 5 bases and J by 2 bases, with 14 bases left in between. Germline CDR1 DFQATT, CDR2 SNEGSKA (reference sequence). The DNA of the CDR3 is TGCAGTGCTGGGGGGCGGGGATCCACAGATACGCAGTATTTT. It yields the protein CSAGGRGSTDTQYF.

The V call is TRBV4-1, the J call TRBJ2-3; D might be TRBD1 or TRBD2, each matching 5 bases. CDR1 and CDR2 from the germline V gene are MGHRA and YSYEKL. The V end lost 0 bases, the J end lost 9 bases, and 10 bases lay between the germline ends. This CDR3 is built from 13 residues. The CDR3, as DNA: TGCGCCAGCAGCCAAGATCTTGGGACCACGCAGTATTTT. Translated, it gives CASSQDLGTTQYF.

CDR3 residues: CSLGGTSAKLGSYNEQFF. Written as DNA, the CDR3 is TGCAGCCTCGGCGGAACTAGCGCGAAGTTGGGTAGCTACAATGAGCAGTTCTTC. The V call is TRBV29-1, the J call TRBJ2-1, with 7 bases identical to TRBD2. With V trimmed by 8 bases and J by 3 bases, 22 bases remained unmatched. Germline assignment: CDR1 SQVTM and CDR2 ANQGSEA. CDR3 size: 18 residues.

CDR3 sequence: CASTALAGGLQSNEQFF. For the CDR3, the DNA is TGTGCCAGCACTGCCCTAGCGGGAGGGCTCCAAAGCAATGAGCAGTTCTTC. This chain links TRBV11-2 with TRBJ2-1; 12 bases match TRBD2. The V gene end was trimmed by 7 bases and the J gene end by 6 bases; junction bases not matched to a gene: 13. CDR3 size: 17 residues. The V gene's germline CDR1 is SGHAT and CDR2 FQNNGV.

This clonotype occurred many times. The rearrangement uses TRBV5-1 and TRBJ1-4; D possibly corresponds to TRBD1 (5 bases). This CDR3 comprises 15 residues. V was shortened by 4 bases and J by 0 bases, with 10 bases between the two germline ends. Germline V gene lookup returns CDR1 SGHRS and CDR2 YFSETQ. The CDR3 sequence is CASSDGTATNEKLFF. DNA for the CDR3: TGCGCCAGCAGCGACGGGACCGCAACTAATGAAAAACTGTTTTTT.

The chain employs TRBV11-2 and TRBJ2-5; 9 nucleotides line up with TRBD2. This CDR3 contains 18 residues. Germline V lookup: CDR1 SGHAT, CDR2 FQNNGV. V dropped 3 bases and J dropped 0; count of bases not matched to a gene: 11. The CDR3 loop is CASSLGGGDEQYQETQYF. CDR3 in DNA: TGTGCCAGCAGCTTGGGCGGGGGGGACGAGCAGTACCAAGAGACCCAGTACTTC.

The sample holds many counts of this clonotype. The chain employs TRBV4-1 and TRBJ2-2; tentative D call: TRBD2 (5 bases). The CDR3 is 14 residues long. Germline CDR1 and CDR2: MGHRA and YSYEKL. The V end was cut by 6 bases, the J end by 5 bases, with 13 bases between. CDR3 DNA sequence: TGCGCCAGCAGGTGGAGGCGAGAAACCGGGGAGCTGTTTTTT. The encoded protein is CASRWRRETGELFF.